The rows below give T cell receptor beta chains drawn from one sample of a study of T cells in Graves' hyperthyroidism and ophthalmopathy. TCRdb re-derived calls from the multiplex PCR reads in MiXCR, one entry per CDR3 protein. The table records fewer than 400,000 distinct CDR3 sequences, approximately 14% of them present only once. Material for sequencing was blood. The receptors here all came from a woman aged 18-29 years with Graves' hyperthyroidism that later progressed to Graves' ophthalmopathy. CDR3s include the opening cysteine and the closing phenylalanine or tryptophan. A D gene is named only where the DNA matches it firmly. Some rows mark clone size as missing; the rest say once, few, many or name a class of expanded clone.

CDR3 protein: CASRSTLDRSINSPLHF
CDR3 DNA: TGTGCCAGCAGATCGACCTTAGACAGGAGCATCAATTCACCCCTCCACTTT
clone size: many
D gene: -
J gene: TRBJ1-6
V gene: TRBV28

CDR3 protein: CASSGGPQGSTASSYNEQFF
CDR3 DNA: TGTGCCAGCAGTGGGGGGCCTCAGGGGTCCACAGCGAGCTCCTACAATGAGCAGTTCTTC
clone size: -
D gene: -
J gene: TRBJ2-1
V gene: TRBV28

CDR3 protein: CASSLRSLGGSSYEQYF
CDR3 DNA: TGTGCCAGCAGCCTTAGGAGCCTTGGCGGAAGCTCCTACGAGCAGTACTTC
clone size: few
D gene: -
J gene: TRBJ2-7
V gene: TRBV11-2

CDR3 protein: CASSPSGRAFYEQYF
CDR3 DNA: TGTGCCAGCAGCCCGAGCGGGAGGGCCTTCTACGAGCAGTACTTC
clone size: many
D gene: TRBD2
J gene: TRBJ2-7
V gene: TRBV28

CDR3 protein: CASSQGQVLAGANVLTF
CDR3 DNA: TGTGCCAGCAGCCAGGGACAGGTCCTCGCTGGGGCCAACGTCCTGACTTTC
clone size: few
D gene: TRBD1
J gene: TRBJ2-6
V gene: TRBV12-3/TRBV12-4

CDR3 protein: CASSYSGTSGSVWETQYF
CDR3 DNA: TGTGCCAGCAGTTACTCAGGGACTAGCGGGAGCGTTTGGGAGACCCAGTACTTC
clone size: few
D gene: TRBD2
J gene: TRBJ2-5
V gene: TRBV2

CDR3 protein: CASSLAGTDTGELFF
CDR3 DNA: TGTGCCAGCAGCTTAGCTGGGACAGACACCGGGGAGCTGTTTTTT
clone size: many
D gene: TRBD1
J gene: TRBJ2-2
V gene: TRBV7-8

CDR3 protein: CSASFLRTSYNEQFF
CDR3 DNA: TGCAGTGCTAGTTTCCTTAGGACCTCCTACAATGAGCAGTTCTTC
clone size: few
D gene: -
J gene: TRBJ2-1
V gene: TRBV20-1

CDR3 protein: CASSFGGKNTEAFF
CDR3 DNA: TGTGCCAGCAGCTTTGGAGGGAAGAACACTGAAGCTTTCTTT
clone size: -
D gene: -
J gene: TRBJ1-1
V gene: TRBV7-9

CDR3 protein: CATKIDNEQFF
CDR3 DNA: TGTGCCACCAAGATAGACAATGAGCAGTTCTTC
clone size: -
D gene: -
J gene: TRBJ2-1
V gene: TRBV10-3

CDR3 protein: CASSPPSGGVYNEQFF
CDR3 DNA: TGTGCCAGCTCACCACCATCCGGGGGGGTTTACAATGAGCAGTTCTTC
clone size: many
D gene: TRBD2
J gene: TRBJ2-1
V gene: TRBV18

CDR3 protein: CAISESGPGANVLTF
CDR3 DNA: TGTGCCATCAGTGAGTCCGGGCCTGGGGCCAACGTCCTGACTTTC
clone size: -
D gene: -
J gene: TRBJ2-6
V gene: TRBV10-3

CDR3 protein: CASGDLGGQPQHF
CDR3 DNA: TGTGCCAGCGGGGACCTAGGTGGGCAGCCCCAGCATTTT
clone size: many
D gene: -
J gene: TRBJ1-5
V gene: TRBV12-3/TRBV12-4

CDR3 protein: CSARDQGTSQETQYF
CDR3 DNA: TGCAGTGCTAGAGATCAGGGGACATCCCAAGAGACCCAGTACTTC
clone size: many
D gene: -
J gene: TRBJ2-5
V gene: TRBV20-1

CDR3 protein: CASSQAGTTQETQYF
CDR3 DNA: TGCGCCAGCAGCCAAGCAGGGACTACCCAAGAGACCCAGTACTTC
clone size: -
D gene: TRBD2
J gene: TRBJ2-5
V gene: TRBV4-1

CDR3 protein: CATRAGGNTGELFF
CDR3 DNA: TGTGCCACCCGGGCGGGGGGAAACACCGGGGAGCTGTTTTTT
clone size: many
D gene: TRBD2
J gene: TRBJ2-2
V gene: TRBV28

CDR3 protein: CASSLDGRVYEQYF
CDR3 DNA: TGTGCCAGCAGCTTAGATGGGAGGGTCTACGAGCAGTACTTC
clone size: many
D gene: TRBD2
J gene: TRBJ2-7
V gene: TRBV11-2

CDR3 protein: CASSLRGASGRADTQYF
CDR3 DNA: TGTGCCAGCAGTTTAAGGGGTGCTAGCGGGAGAGCAGATACGCAGTATTTT
clone size: many
D gene: TRBD2
J gene: TRBJ2-3
V gene: TRBV12-3/TRBV12-4

CDR3 protein: CASSFSGHHEQYF
CDR3 DNA: TGTGCCAGCAGTTTTTCAGGGCACCACGAGCAGTACTTC
clone size: -
D gene: -
J gene: TRBJ2-7
V gene: TRBV27

CDR3 protein: CASSLERTGKNIQYF
CDR3 DNA: TGTGCCAGCAGCTTAGAGAGGACGGGAAAAAACATTCAGTACTTC
clone size: many
D gene: -
J gene: TRBJ2-4
V gene: TRBV13

CDR3 protein: CASKKAGFGGNEQFF
CDR3 DNA: TGTGCCAGCAAGAAAGCGGGATTCGGGGGCAATGAGCAGTTCTTC
clone size: many
D gene: TRBD2
J gene: TRBJ2-1
V gene: TRBV6-2/TRBV6-3

CDR3 protein: CASSLEGGGRAFF
CDR3 DNA: TGTGCCAGCAGCTTGGAAGGGGGCGGTCGGGCTTTCTTT
clone size: many
D gene: TRBD1
J gene: TRBJ1-1
V gene: TRBV5-8

CDR3 protein: CSARGTSGANTGELFF
CDR3 DNA: TGCAGTGCTAGAGGAACTAGCGGGGCGAACACCGGGGAGCTGTTTTTT
clone size: few
D gene: TRBD2
J gene: TRBJ2-2
V gene: TRBV20-1

CDR3 protein: CASSKGLAVPYEQYF
CDR3 DNA: TGTGCCAGCAGCAAAGGACTAGCAGTTCCCTACGAGCAGTACTTC
clone size: many
D gene: TRBD2
J gene: TRBJ2-7
V gene: TRBV7-8

CDR3 protein: CASSLLDHYGYTF
CDR3 DNA: TGTGCCAGCTCACTACTGGACCACTATGGCTACACCTTC
clone size: -
D gene: -
J gene: TRBJ1-2
V gene: TRBV18

CDR3 protein: CASSFGAEAFF
CDR3 DNA: TGTGCCAGCAGCTTCGGGGCTGAAGCTTTCTTT
clone size: many
D gene: -
J gene: TRBJ1-1
V gene: TRBV5-6

CDR3 protein: CAISELRAPPYF
CDR3 DNA: TGTGCCATCAGTGAGTTGAGGGCGCCACCCTACTTC
clone size: -
D gene: -
J gene: TRBJ2-5
V gene: TRBV10-3

CDR3 protein: CAWSTLRKGGLVTEAFF
CDR3 DNA: TGTGCCTGGAGTACCTTACGGAAGGGCGGTCTGGTCACTGAAGCTTTCTTT
clone size: -
D gene: -
J gene: TRBJ1-1
V gene: TRBV30

CDR3 protein: CASSPNSGRTIPNNEQFF
CDR3 DNA: TGTGCCAGCAGCCCAAATAGCGGGAGGACTATTCCTAACAATGAGCAGTTCTTC
clone size: many
D gene: TRBD2
J gene: TRBJ2-1
V gene: TRBV7-2

CDR3 protein: CASSLLPSGGLEQFF
CDR3 DNA: TGTGCCAGCAGTTTATTGCCTAGCGGGGGGCTTGAGCAGTTCTTC
clone size: many
D gene: TRBD2
J gene: TRBJ2-1
V gene: TRBV12-3/TRBV12-4

CDR3 protein: CASSLGSSGRREQYF
CDR3 DNA: TGTGCCAGCAGCTTAGGCTCGAGCGGGAGGCGCGAGCAGTACTTC
clone size: many
D gene: TRBD2
J gene: TRBJ2-7
V gene: TRBV11-1

CDR3 protein: CASSTGDPTMETEAFF
CDR3 DNA: TGTGCCAGCAGCACTGGGGACCCCACTATGGAGACTGAAGCTTTCTTT
clone size: many
D gene: -
J gene: TRBJ1-1
V gene: TRBV27

CDR3 protein: CASSQELAARAGELFF
CDR3 DNA: TGTGCCAGCAGCCAAGAGCTAGCGGCAAGGGCCGGGGAGCTGTTTTTT
clone size: -
D gene: TRBD2
J gene: TRBJ2-2
V gene: TRBV3-1